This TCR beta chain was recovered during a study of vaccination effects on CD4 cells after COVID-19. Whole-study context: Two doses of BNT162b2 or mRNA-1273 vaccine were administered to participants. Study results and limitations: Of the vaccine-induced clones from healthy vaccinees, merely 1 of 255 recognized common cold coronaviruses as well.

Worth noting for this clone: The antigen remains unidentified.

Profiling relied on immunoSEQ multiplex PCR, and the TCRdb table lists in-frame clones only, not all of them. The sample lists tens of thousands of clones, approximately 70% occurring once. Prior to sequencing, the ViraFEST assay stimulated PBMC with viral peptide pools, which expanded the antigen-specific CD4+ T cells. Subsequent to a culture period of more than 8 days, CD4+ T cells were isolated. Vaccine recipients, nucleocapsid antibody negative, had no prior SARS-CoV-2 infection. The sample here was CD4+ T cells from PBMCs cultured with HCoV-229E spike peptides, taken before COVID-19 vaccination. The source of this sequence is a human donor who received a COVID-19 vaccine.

The CDR3 coding sequence is TGTGCCAGCAGTCAAAGCAGCTCTGGAAACACCATATATTTT. The encoded protein is CASSQSSSGNTIYF. This chain joins TRBV6-5 and TRBJ1-3; D uncertain. The CDR3 consists of 14 residues. The V gene lost 5 bases and the J gene lost 0 bases, with 8 bases spanning the gap. Germline-derived CDR1 and CDR2 are MNHEY and SVGAGI.